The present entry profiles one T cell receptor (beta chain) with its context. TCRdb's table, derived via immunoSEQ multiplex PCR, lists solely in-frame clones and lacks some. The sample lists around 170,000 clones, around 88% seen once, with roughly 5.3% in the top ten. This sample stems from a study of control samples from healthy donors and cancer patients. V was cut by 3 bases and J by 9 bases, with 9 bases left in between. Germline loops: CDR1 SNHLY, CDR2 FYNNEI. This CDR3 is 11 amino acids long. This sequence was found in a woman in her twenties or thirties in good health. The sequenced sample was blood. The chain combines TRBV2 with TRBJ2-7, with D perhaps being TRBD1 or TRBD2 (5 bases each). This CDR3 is CASSDRGRQYF. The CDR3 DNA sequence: TGTGCCAGCAGTGACCGGGGCCGGCAGTACTTC.